The 16 T cell receptor beta chains in this list originate from one sample, sequenced in a study of blood T cell repertoires in COVID-19. The table came from immunoSEQ multiplex PCR; TCRdb's copy has only in-frame clones and leaves some out. There are approximately 100,000 clones in the sample; roughly two thirds occur only once, and 5% to 6.5% lies in the top ten. What was sequenced was peripheral blood. All receptors derive from a man at least 80 years old with acute or convalescent COVID-19.

The V gene is TRBV5-1, the J gene TRBJ2-7; 7 positions match TRBD2. CDR3 length: 15 residues. CDR1 is SGHRS, CDR2 YFSETQ, per germline. Trimming at V came to 0 bases and at J to 7 bases, leaving 10 bases not matched to a gene. The CDR3 DNA reads TGCGCCAGCAGCTTGGGAGGGAGGGAATTGGATGAGCAGTACTTC. It specifies CASSLGGRELDEQYF.

The genes are TRBV5-1 and TRBJ2-1, with D possibly TRBD2 on 6 matching bases. V lost 0 bases to trimming and J lost 7 bases, with 11 bases between them. The CDR3 contains 14 residues. The germline V gene has CDR1 SGHRS and CDR2 YFSETQ. CDR3 in DNA: TGCGCCAGCAGCTTGGCGGGAGCGGCAAATGAGCAGTTCTTC. Its translation: CASSLAGAANEQFF.

This rearrangement joins TRBV10-3 to TRBJ1-1, with D uncertain. Germline V CDR1 and CDR2: ENHRY, SYGVKD. Trimming took 6 bases from V and 2 from J, leaving 16 bases between them. The CDR3 length is 15 residues. CDR3 in amino acids: CAIREALTANTEAFF. The CDR3, as DNA: TGTGCCATCAGGGAGGCCCTCACAGCTAACACTGAAGCTTTCTTT.

The chain couples TRBV6-5 to TRBJ1-5, with 10 nucleotides matching TRBD1. Germline trimming cut 2 bases from V and 7 bases from J; bases unmatched to any gene: 5. The CDR3 covers 15 residues. Germline V gene sequence: CDR1 MNHEY, CDR2 SVGAGI. The CDR3 loop reads CASSYDRGRGQPQHF. Here the CDR3 DNA reads TGTGCCAGCAGTTACGACAGGGGGCGAGGACAGCCCCAGCATTTT.

This chain links TRBV7-8 with TRBJ1-2; D possibly corresponds to TRBD1 (5 bases). Trimming took off 5 bases at V and 8 bases at J, with 18 bases between the two ends. The CDR3 runs 14 residues. Germline V gene data show CDR1 as SGHVS and CDR2 as FQNEAQ. This CDR3 reads CASSERDSAPGYTF. The CDR3 DNA reads TGTGCCAGCAGCGAGCGGGACTCCGCCCCCGGCTACACCTTC.

This sequence joins TRBV5-4 and TRBJ1-2; D unclear. Per the germline V gene, CDR1 is SGHNT and CDR2 is YYREEE (reference sequence). Trimming pared 2 bases from V and 8 bases from J, leaving 13 bases between. This CDR3 region has 13 residues. The CDR3 DNA sequence: TGTGCCAGCAGCTTCGACCGGGCGGGCGGCTACACCTTC. Translation: CASSFDRAGGYTF.

Here the CDR3 reads CASSLSGRGANVLTF. The DNA of the CDR3 is TGTGCCAGCAGTTTATCGGGGCGTGGGGCCAACGTCCTGACTTTC. This chain links TRBV27 with TRBJ2-6; D might be TRBD1 (5 bases). The CDR3 is 15 amino acids. V shed 0 bases and J shed 3 bases, with 6 bases lying between them. CDR1 and CDR2 from the germline V gene are MNHEY and SMNVEV (reference sequence).

The chain carries TRBV28 and TRBJ1-3; no definite D call. V was shortened by 7 bases and J by 4 bases, with 14 bases between the two germline ends. The germline CDR1 and CDR2 sequences are MDHEN and SYDVKM. The CDR3 runs to 14 residues. CDR3 nucleotide sequence: TGTGCCAGCACAGCGCCCTCCATGGGAAACACCATATATTTT. As protein: CASTAPSMGNTIYF. Filled out from reference TRBV28 and TRBJ1-3, the complete variable domain reads DVKVTQSSRYLVKRTGEKVFLECVQDMDHENMFWYRQDPGLGLRLIYFSYDVKMKEKGDIPEGYSVSREKKERFSLILESASTNQTSMYLCASTAPSMGNTIYFGEGSWLTVV.

This rearrangement joins TRBV5-4 to TRBJ2-5; tentatively, D is TRBD1 (5 bases). V was shortened by 7 bases and J by 3 bases, with 13 bases between the two germline ends. Germline V gene lookup returns CDR1 SGHNT and CDR2 YYREEE (reference sequence). The CDR3 totals 13 residues. CDR3 sequence (DNA): TGTGCCAGCGGTATGGACACCAAAGAGACCCAGTACTTC. The encoded protein is CASGMDTKETQYF.

This clone was detected many times. The chain recombines TRBV6-5 with TRBJ2-7, with 8 bases matching TRBD1. There are 14 residues in the CDR3. Germline V gene sequence: CDR1 MNHEY, CDR2 SVGAGI. Germline trimming cut 5 bases from V and 6 bases from J; bases unmatched to any gene: 9. CDR3 sequence reads: CASSPGQGLGEQYF. The CDR3 coding sequence is TGTGCCAGCAGTCCTGGACAGGGACTTGGCGAGCAGTACTTC.

V is TRBV2 and J is TRBJ1-2, with a tentative D call TRBD1 (6 bases). V was pared by 3 bases and J by 8 bases, with 10 bases between. Germline CDR1 reads SNHLY; CDR2 reads FYNNEI. The CDR3 is 12 residues long. CDR3 bases: TGTGCCAGCAGTGACAACAGGGCCGGCTACACCTTC. It codes for CASSDNRAGYTF.

This chain connects TRBV28 to TRBJ2-7; TRBD2 matches 12 bases. The germline gives CDR1 MDHEN, CDR2 SYDVKM. CDR3 length: 20 residues. The J segment lost 2 bases and the V segment lost 5 bases, leaving 19 bases of the junction unmatched. In nucleotides, the CDR3 is TGTGCCAGCAGTGGGGGGACCGGGACTAGCGGGCCCTCTTGGGCCTACGAGCAGTACTTC. Its translation is CASSGGTGTSGPSWAYEQYF.

CDR3 amino acids: CASSLLLAGGGETQYF. In DNA, the CDR3 is TGTGCCAGCAGTTTATTGCTAGCGGGAGGCGGAGAGACCCAGTACTTC. The chain recombines TRBV28 with TRBJ2-5; TRBD2 aligns across 11 bases. CDR3 length: 16 residues. CDR1 and CDR2 (germline): MDHEN, SYDVKM. Unmatched junction bases numbered 5, after V lost 1 base and J lost 4 bases.

The V call is TRBV28, the J call TRBJ1-1; 7 bases fit TRBD1. Germline CDR1 and CDR2: MDHEN and SYDVKM. This CDR3 has 13 residues. With 6 bases clipped from V and 3 bases from J, the junction kept 4 bases outside the gene matches. DNA of the CDR3: TGTGCCAGCAGAAGGGACAGATACACTGAAGCTTTCTTT. As protein: CASRRDRYTEAFF.

The V call is TRBV6-4, the J call TRBJ2-7; 7 bases fit TRBD1. The CDR3 runs to 14 residues. Germline V gene sequence: CDR1 MRHNA, CDR2 SNTAGT. The J segment lost 5 bases and the V segment lost 4 bases, leaving 8 bases of the junction unmatched. In nucleotides, the CDR3 is TGTGCCAGCAGTGTGGACAGGAGTTTTAACGAGCAGTACTTC. Amino acid sequence: CASSVDRSFNEQYF.

This chain connects TRBV20-1 to TRBJ1-2, with 9 positions matching TRBD1. CDR1 and CDR2 (germline): DFQATT, SNEGSKA (reference sequence). The CDR3 loop spans 16 amino acids. V shed 3 bases, J shed 8 bases, and the junction held 16 bases outside the gene matches. The CDR3 sequence is CSASLGTGIGAIGYTF. The DNA for the CDR3 is TGCAGTGCTAGTCTGGGGACAGGGATTGGAGCTATCGGCTACACCTTC.